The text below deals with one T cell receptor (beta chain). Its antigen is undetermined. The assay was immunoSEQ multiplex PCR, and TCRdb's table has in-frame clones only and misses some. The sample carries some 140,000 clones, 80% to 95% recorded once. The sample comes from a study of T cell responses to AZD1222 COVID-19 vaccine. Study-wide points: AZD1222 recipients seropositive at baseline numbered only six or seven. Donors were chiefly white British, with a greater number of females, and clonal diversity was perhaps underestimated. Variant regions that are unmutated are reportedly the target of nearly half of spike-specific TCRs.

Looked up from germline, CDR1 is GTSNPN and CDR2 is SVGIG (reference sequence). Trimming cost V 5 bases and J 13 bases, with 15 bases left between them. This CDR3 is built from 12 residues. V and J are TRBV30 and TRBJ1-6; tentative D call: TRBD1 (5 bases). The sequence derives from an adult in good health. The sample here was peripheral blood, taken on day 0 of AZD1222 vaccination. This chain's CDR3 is CAWGRGTGPLHF. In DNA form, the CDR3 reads TGTGCCTGGGGGAGAGGGACGGGGCCCCTCCACTTT.